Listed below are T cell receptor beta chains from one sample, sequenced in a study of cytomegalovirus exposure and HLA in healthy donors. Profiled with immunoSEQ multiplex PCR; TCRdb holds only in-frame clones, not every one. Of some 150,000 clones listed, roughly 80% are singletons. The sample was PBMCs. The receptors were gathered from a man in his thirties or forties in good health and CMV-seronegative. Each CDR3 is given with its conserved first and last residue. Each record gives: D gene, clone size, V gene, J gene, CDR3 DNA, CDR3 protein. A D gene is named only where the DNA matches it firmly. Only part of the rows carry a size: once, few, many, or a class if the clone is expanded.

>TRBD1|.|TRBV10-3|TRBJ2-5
TGTGCCATTGGAGGGACAGGGGTTACTGGGACCCAGTACTTC
CAIGGTGVTGTQYF
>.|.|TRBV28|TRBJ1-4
TGTGCCAGCAGTTTAGGGGGCGCCGGAGAAAAACTGTTTTTT
CASSLGGAGEKLFF
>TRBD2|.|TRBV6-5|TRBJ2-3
TGTGCCAGCAGTTACGCTAGCGGGGGGCCAGCCTATTTT
CASSYASGGPAYF
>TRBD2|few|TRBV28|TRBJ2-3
TGTGCCAGCACCCCAGGGACTAGCGGGCCGAATACGCAGTATTTT
CASTPGTSGPNTQYF
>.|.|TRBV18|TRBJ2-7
TGTGCCAGCTCACTCGCGGCCTACGAGCAGTACTTC
CASSLAAYEQYF
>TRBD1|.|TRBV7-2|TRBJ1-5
TGTGCCAGCAGCTTAGAACAGGGGGTTGGTCAGCCCCAGCATTTT
CASSLEQGVGQPQHF
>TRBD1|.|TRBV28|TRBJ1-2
TGTGCCAGCACCCGGCGGGACAGGGCTAATGGCTACACCTTC
CASTRRDRANGYTF
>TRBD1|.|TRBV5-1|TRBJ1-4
TGCGCCAGCAGCCCGGCCAGGGGGCAAAGGGGTGAAAAACTGTTTTTT
CASSPARGQRGEKLFF
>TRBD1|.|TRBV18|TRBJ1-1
TGTGCCAGCTCACCATCTCACAGGGGAGTAAGGGACCCCACTGAAGCTTTCTTT
CASSPSHRGVRDPTEAFF
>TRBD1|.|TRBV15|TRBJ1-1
TGTGCCACCAGCAGAGATTTCCGACAGGGAGCTTTCTTT
CATSRDFRQGAFF